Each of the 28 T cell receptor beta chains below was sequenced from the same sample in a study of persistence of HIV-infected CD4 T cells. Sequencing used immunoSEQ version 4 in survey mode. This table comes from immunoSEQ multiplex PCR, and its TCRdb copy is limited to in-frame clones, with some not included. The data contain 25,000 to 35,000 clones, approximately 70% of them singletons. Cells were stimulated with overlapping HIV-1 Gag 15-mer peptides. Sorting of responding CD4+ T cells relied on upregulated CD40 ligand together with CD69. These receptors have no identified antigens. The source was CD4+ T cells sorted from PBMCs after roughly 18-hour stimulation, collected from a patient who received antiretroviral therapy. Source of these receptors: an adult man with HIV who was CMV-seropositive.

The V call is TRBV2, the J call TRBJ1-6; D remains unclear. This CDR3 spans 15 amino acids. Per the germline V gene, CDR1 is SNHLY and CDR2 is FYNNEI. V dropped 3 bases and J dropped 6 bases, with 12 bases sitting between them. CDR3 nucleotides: TGTGCCAGCAGTGAGGAGGTTCGGTTTAATTCACCCCTCCACTTT. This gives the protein CASSEEVRFNSPLHF.

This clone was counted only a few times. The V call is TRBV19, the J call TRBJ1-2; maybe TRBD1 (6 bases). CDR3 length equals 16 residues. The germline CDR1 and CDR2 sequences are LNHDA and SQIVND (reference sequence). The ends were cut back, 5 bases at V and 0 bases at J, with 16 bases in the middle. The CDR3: CASSLQGPTTNYGYTF. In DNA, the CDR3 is TGTGCCAGTAGTTTGCAGGGGCCCACTACTAACTATGGCTACACCTTC.

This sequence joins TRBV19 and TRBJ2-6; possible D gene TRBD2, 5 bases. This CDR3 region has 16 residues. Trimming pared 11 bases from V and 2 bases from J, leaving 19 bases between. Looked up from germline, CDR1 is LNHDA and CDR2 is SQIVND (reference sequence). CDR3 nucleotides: TGTGCCTCTTCAAGGTCGGGAAGCCCTGGGGCCAACGTCCTGACTTTC. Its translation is CASSRSGSPGANVLTF.

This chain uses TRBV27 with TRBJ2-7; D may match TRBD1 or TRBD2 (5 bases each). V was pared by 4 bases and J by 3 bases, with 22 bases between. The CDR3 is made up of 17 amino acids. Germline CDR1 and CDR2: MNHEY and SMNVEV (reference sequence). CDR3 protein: CASSSQGRSGKLYEQYF. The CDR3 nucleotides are TGTGCCAGCAGTTCTCAGGGACGGAGCGGAAAACTCTACGAGCAGTACTTC.

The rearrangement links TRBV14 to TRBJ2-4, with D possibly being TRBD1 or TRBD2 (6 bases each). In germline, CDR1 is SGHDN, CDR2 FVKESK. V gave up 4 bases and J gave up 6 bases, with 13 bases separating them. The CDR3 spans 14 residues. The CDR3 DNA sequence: TGTGCCAGCAGCCCAAGGGGGGCTAGAAACATTCAGTACTTC. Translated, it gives CASSPRGARNIQYF.

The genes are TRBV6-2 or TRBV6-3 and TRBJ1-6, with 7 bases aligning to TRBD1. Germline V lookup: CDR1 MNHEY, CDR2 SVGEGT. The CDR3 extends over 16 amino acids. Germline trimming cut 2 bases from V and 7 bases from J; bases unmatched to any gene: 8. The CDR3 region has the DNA TGTGCCAGCAGTTACCGAACAGGGGATGGGAATTCACCCCTCCACTTT. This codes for CASSYRTGDGNSPLHF.

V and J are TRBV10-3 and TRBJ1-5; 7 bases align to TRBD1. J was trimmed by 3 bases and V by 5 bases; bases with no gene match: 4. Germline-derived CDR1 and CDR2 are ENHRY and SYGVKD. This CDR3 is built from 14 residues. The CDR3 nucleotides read TGTGCCATCAGTACGGGACAGTCCAATCAGCCCCAGCATTTT. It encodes CAISTGQSNQPQHF.

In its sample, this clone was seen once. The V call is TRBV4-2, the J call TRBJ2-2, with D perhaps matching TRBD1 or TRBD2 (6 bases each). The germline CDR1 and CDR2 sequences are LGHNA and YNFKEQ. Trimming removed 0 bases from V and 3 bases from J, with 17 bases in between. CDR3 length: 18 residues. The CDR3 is CASSQDPTRGRYTGELFF. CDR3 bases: TGTGCCAGCAGCCAAGATCCTACGAGGGGGAGGTACACCGGGGAGCTGTTTTTT.

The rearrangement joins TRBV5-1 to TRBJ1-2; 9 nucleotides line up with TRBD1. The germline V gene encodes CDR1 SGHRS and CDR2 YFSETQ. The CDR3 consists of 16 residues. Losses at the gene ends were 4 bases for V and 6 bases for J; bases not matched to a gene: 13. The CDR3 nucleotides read TGCGCCAGCAGCCCCCGCCTACAGGGGGCTTTCAATGGCTACACCTTC. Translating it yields CASSPRLQGAFNGYTF.

CDR3 nucleotides: TGTGCCACCCACCAAACAGGGAGAGGGGGCAGCACAGATACGCAGTATTTT. Its translation: CATHQTGRGGSTDTQYF. The genes are TRBV28 and TRBJ2-3; TRBD1 agrees at 7 bases. The trim removed 10 bases at V and 0 bases at J, leaving 16 bases unmatched. Germline loops: CDR1 MDHEN, CDR2 SYDVKM. CDR3 length equals 17 residues.

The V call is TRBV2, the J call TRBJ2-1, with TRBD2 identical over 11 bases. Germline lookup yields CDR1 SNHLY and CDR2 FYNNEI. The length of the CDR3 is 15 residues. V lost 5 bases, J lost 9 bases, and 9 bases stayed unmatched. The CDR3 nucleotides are TGTGCCAGCAGTCCTACTAGCGGGGGCCGGGGTGAGCAGTTCTTC. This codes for CASSPTSGGRGEQFF. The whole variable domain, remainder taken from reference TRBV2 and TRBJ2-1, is EPEVTQTPSHQVTQMGQEVILRCVPISNHLYFYWYRQILGQKVEFLVSFYNNEISEKSEIFDDQFSVERPDGSNFTLKIRSTKLEDSAMYFCASSPTSGGRGEQFFGPGTRLTVL.

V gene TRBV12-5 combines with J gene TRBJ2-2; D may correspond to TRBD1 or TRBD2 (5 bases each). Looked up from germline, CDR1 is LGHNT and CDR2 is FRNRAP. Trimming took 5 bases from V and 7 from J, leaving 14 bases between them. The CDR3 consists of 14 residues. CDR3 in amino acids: CASGPRVGDGELFF. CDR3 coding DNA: TGTGCTAGTGGTCCACGAGTGGGGGACGGGGAGCTGTTTTTT.

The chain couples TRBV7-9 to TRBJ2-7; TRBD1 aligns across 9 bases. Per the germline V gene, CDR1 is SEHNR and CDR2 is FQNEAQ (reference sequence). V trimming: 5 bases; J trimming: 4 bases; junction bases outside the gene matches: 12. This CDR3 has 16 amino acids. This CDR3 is CASSQTGGPRFYEQYF. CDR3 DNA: TGTGCCAGCAGCCAAACAGGGGGCCCCAGGTTTTACGAGCAGTACTTC.

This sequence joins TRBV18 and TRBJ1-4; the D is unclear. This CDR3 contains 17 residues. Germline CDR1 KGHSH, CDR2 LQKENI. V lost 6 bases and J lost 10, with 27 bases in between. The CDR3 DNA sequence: TGTGCCAGCTCGCCTAATGATATCGGTTACTCAAACGGAAAACTGTTTTTT. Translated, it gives CASSPNDIGYSNGKLFF.

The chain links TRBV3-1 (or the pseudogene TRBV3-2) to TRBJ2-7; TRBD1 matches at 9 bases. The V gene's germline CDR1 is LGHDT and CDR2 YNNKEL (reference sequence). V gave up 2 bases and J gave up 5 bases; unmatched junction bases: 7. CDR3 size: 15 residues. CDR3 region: CASSQTTGGGDEQYF. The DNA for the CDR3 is TGTGCCAGCAGCCAAACGACAGGGGGAGGGGACGAGCAGTACTTC.

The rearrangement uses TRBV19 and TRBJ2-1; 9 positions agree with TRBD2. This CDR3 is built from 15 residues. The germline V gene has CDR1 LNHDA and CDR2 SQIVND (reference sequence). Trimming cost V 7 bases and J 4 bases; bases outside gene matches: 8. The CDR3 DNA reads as TGTGCCAGTAAAGACCAGCGGGGGGAATACAATGAGCAGTTCTTC. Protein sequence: CASKDQRGEYNEQFF.

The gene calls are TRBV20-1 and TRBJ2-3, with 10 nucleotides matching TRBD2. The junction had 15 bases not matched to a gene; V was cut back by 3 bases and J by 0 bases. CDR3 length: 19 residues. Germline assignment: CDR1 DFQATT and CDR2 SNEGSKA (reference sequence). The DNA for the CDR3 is TGCAGTGCTAGTTCAGGGGTAGCGGGGGGTTTCTCTAGCACAGATACGCAGTATTTT. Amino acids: CSASSGVAGGFSSTDTQYF.

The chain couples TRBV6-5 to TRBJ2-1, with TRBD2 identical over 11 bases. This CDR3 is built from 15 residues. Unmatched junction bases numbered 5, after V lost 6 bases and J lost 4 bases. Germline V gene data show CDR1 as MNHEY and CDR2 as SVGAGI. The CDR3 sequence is CASSPGTSGYNEQFF. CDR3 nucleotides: TGTGCCAGCAGCCCCGGGACTAGCGGTTACAATGAGCAGTTCTTC.

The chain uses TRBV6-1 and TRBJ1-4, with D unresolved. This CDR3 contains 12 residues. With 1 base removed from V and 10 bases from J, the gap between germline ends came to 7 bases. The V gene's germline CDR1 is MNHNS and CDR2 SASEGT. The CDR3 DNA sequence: TGTGCCAGCAGTGAAGGGGGAGGAAAACTGTTTTTT. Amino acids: CASSEGGGKLFF.

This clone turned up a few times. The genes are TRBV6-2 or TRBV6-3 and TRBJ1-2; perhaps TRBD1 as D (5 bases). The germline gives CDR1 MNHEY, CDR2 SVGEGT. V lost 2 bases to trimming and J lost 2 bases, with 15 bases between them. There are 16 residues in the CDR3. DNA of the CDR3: TGTGCCAGCAGTTACGAGCGACAGACTCTCAACTATGGCTACACCTTC. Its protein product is CASSYERQTLNYGYTF.

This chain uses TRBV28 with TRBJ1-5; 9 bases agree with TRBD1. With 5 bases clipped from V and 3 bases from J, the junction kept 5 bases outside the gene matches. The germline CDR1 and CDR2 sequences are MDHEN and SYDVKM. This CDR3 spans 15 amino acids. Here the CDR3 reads CASSPGQGYNQPQHF. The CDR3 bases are TGTGCCAGCAGTCCAGGACAGGGGTACAATCAGCCCCAGCATTTT.

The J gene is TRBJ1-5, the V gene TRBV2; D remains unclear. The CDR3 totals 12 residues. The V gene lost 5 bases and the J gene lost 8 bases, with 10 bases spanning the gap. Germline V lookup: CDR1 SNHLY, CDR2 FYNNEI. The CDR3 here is CASSLLLKPQHF. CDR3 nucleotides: TGTGCCAGCAGTCTCCTTCTAAAGCCCCAGCATTTT.

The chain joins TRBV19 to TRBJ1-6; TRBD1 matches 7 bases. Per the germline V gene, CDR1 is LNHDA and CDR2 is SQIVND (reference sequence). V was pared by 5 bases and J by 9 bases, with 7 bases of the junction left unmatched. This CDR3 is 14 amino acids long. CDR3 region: CASSGGGSGSPLHF. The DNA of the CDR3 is TGTGCCAGTAGTGGAGGGGGCTCCGGTTCACCCCTCCACTTT.

The CDR3 spells CASSPTGINSPLHF. CDR3 nucleotides: TGTGCCAGCAGCCCGACAGGGATTAATTCACCCCTCCACTTT. The chain recombines TRBV3-1 (or the pseudogene TRBV3-2) with TRBJ1-6, with 7 nucleotides matching TRBD1. Germline V gene lookup returns CDR1 LGHDT and CDR2 YNNKEL (reference sequence). Losses at the gene ends were 4 bases for V and 6 bases for J; bases not matched to a gene: 3. This CDR3 comprises 14 residues.

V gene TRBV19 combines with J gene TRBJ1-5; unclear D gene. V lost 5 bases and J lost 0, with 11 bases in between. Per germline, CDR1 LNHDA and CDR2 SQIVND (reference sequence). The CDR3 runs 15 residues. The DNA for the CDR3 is TGTGCCAGTAGTCCCAGCACTTATAGCAATCAGCCCCAGCATTTT. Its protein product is CASSPSTYSNQPQHF.

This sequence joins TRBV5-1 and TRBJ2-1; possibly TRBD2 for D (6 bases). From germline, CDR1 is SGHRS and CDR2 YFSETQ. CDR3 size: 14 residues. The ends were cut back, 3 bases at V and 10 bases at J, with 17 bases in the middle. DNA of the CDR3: TGCGCCAGCAGCTACGAGAGCCGGGGGATCGAGCAGTTCTTC. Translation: CASSYESRGIEQFF.

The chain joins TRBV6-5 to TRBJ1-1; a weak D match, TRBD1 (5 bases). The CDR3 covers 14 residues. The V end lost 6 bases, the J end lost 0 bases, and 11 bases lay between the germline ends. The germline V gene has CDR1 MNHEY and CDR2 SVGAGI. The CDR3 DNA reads TGTGCCAGCAGCCTGACAGCCTTGAACACTGAAGCTTTCTTT. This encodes CASSLTALNTEAFF.

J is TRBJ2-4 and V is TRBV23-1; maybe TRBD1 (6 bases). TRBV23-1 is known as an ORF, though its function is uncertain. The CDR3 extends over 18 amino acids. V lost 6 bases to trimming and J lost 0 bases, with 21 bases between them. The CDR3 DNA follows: TGCGCCAGCAGCCGGGTTCGTAAACAGGGCCTAGCCAAAAACATTCAGTACTTC. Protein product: CASSRVRKQGLAKNIQYF.